These 10 T cell receptor beta chains were sequenced from one sample in a study of CD4 T cells in relation to SARS-CoV-2 and coronaviruses. The table came from immunoSEQ multiplex PCR; TCRdb's copy has only in-frame clones and leaves some out. Among just over 15,000 clones listed, 65% to 85% were seen once. No antigen has been assigned to these receptors. The unexposed donors gave CD4+ T cells in about 2010-2018, prior to COVID-19. Isolation of CD4+ T cells took place after about eleven days in culture. The sequencing sample was made of CD4+ T cells from PBMCs, cultured in vitro. These receptors were collected from a human donor in good health.

This clone was seen only a few times. The rearrangement links TRBV5-1 to TRBJ2-1; 13 bases map to TRBD2. Germline CDR1 reads SGHRS; CDR2 reads YFSETQ. V was clipped by 1 base and J by 6 bases; unmatched bases: 4. The CDR3 consists of 16 residues. As DNA, the CDR3 is TGCGCCAGCAGCTTGACCGGGACTAGCGGGACCAATGAGCAGTTCTTC. It encodes CASSLTGTSGTNEQFF.

V and J are TRBV6-6 and TRBJ1-1; maybe TRBD1 (6 bases). CDR3 length: 16 residues. Germline-derived CDR1 and CDR2 are MNHNY and SVGAGI (reference sequence). The V end lost 7 bases, the J end lost 0 bases, and 18 bases lay between the germline ends. DNA for the CDR3: TGTGCCAGCAACCCCGCCCGAGGGGGGATGAACACTGAAGCTTTCTTT. Translating it yields CASNPARGGMNTEAFF.

The V and J genes are TRBV5-1 and TRBJ2-3; tentative D call: TRBD1 (5 bases). The ends were cut back, 4 bases at V and 6 bases at J, with 12 bases in the middle. CDR3 length: 13 residues. In germline, CDR1 is SGHRS, CDR2 YFSETQ. The CDR3 sequence: CASSEQVMDTQYF. CDR3 bases: TGCGCCAGCAGCGAACAGGTTATGGATACGCAGTATTTT.

The V gene is TRBV15, the J gene TRBJ2-7, with no clear D. The CDR3 is 13 amino acids. The germline V gene encodes CDR1 LNHNV and CDR2 YYDKDF (reference sequence). Trimming pared 3 bases from V and 2 bases from J, leaving 8 bases between. The CDR3 is CATSSDVPYEQYF. For the CDR3, the DNA is TGTGCCACCAGCAGCGACGTACCCTACGAGCAGTACTTC.

This clone turned up a few times. The V and J genes are TRBV7-2 and TRBJ2-1; D remains ambiguous. The CDR3 consists of 16 residues. V was cut by 1 base and J by 7 bases, with 17 bases left in between. Germline V gene sequence: CDR1 SGHTA, CDR2 FQGNSA. CDR3 nucleotide sequence: TGTGCCAGCAGCTTAGGAGGCGCGGAGCCCTCTAATGAGCAGTTCTTC. This gives the protein CASSLGGAEPSNEQFF.

The chain recombines TRBV5-1 with TRBJ2-2; 16 positions agree with TRBD2. Germline CDR1 is SGHRS and CDR2 is YFSETQ. The CDR3 consists of 18 residues. With 4 bases clipped from V and 5 bases from J, the junction kept 8 bases outside the gene matches. CDR3 coding DNA: TGCGCCAGCAGCGCGGGACTAGCGGGAGGGCCGAGAACCGGGGAGCTGTTTTTT. Residues: CASSAGLAGGPRTGELFF.

The chain uses TRBV4-1 and TRBJ2-5, with D tentatively TRBD1 or TRBD2 (5 bases each). Trimming stripped 3 bases from V and 4 bases from J, with 18 bases between. The CDR3 consists of 16 residues. Germline CDR1 MGHRA, CDR2 YSYEKL. CDR3 residues: CASSQEPGPRAETQYF. CDR3 DNA sequence: TGCGCCAGCAGCCAGGAACCGGGACCAAGAGCAGAGACCCAGTACTTC.

The chain recombines TRBV15 with TRBJ2-3; 9 nucleotides line up with TRBD2. CDR3 length equals 16 residues. The junction had 3 bases not matched to a gene; V was cut back by 1 base and J by 1 base. Germline CDR1 LNHNV, CDR2 YYDKDF (reference sequence). The CDR3 spells CATSRGLAARTDTQYF. CDR3 coding DNA: TGTGCCACCAGCAGAGGACTAGCGGCACGCACAGATACGCAGTATTTT.

J is TRBJ2-3 and V is TRBV29-1; TRBD1 aligns across 7 bases. V lost 7 bases and J lost 3; bases outside the gene matches: 7. The CDR3 has 13 amino acids. In germline, CDR1 is SQVTM, CDR2 ANQGSEA. As DNA, the CDR3 is TGCAGCGCTGACAGGGCTTGGACAGATACGCAGTATTTT. The encoded protein is CSADRAWTDTQYF.

This rearrangement joins TRBV5-1 to TRBJ2-1; 12 bases match TRBD2. Germline V gene data show CDR1 as SGHRS and CDR2 as YFSETQ. Trimming removed 5 bases from V and 4 bases from J; junction bases left unmatched: 25. This CDR3 contains 22 residues. CDR3: CASSRPATSGRPTNSVYNEQFF. The CDR3 DNA sequence: TGCGCCAGCAGTCGACCGGCCACTAGCGGGAGGCCCACCAATTCGGTATACAATGAGCAGTTCTTC.